A selection of T cell receptor beta chains follows, all from one sample in a study of T cells in Graves' hyperthyroidism and ophthalmopathy. TCRdb reprocessed the multiplex PCR reads via MiXCR and lists one record per CDR3 protein. The table records some 550,000 distinct CDR3 sequences, roughly 20% of them present only once. Sequenced input: blood. Receptors originate from a man aged 18 to 35 with Graves' hyperthyroidism. Each CDR3 is given with its conserved first and last residue. The D gene is left open where the match is weak. A row's size may be missing; if present it is once, few, many or a size class.

v_call	j_call	clone_size	d_call	cdr3_nt	cdr3_aa
TRBV11-2	TRBJ1-5	many	NA	TGTGCCAGCAGCTTAGAGTATGTGGACCGATACAATCAGCCCCAGCATTTT	CASSLEYVDRYNQPQHF
TRBV30	TRBJ2-7	NA	NA	TGTGCCTGGGACGACCACTACGAGCAGTACTTC	CAWDDHYEQYF
TRBV2	TRBJ2-7	few	NA	TGTGCCAGCAGTGAGGGTGACAGGTCCTACGAGCAGTACTTC	CASSEGDRSYEQYF
TRBV28	TRBJ1-1	many	NA	NA	CASSSSTGQFRTEAFF
TRBV12-3/TRBV12-4	TRBJ1-1	many	TRBD1	TGTGCCAGCAGCCTCCGGGACAGGGTAGTCACTGAAGCTTTCTTT	CASSLRDRVVTEAFF
TRBV6-5	TRBJ2-7	NA	TRBD2	TGTGCCAGCAGTTACAATCGAGCGGGAGGGCCCTACGAGCAGTACTTC	CASSYNRAGGPYEQYF
TRBV10-3	TRBJ1-2	NA	TRBD1	TGTGCCATCAGTGACCGGGACAGTGAATATGGCTACACCTTC	CAISDRDSEYGYTF
TRBV18	TRBJ1-2	NA	TRBD1	TGTGCCAGCTCACCCTTTGGACAGGGCGGTGGCTACACCTTC	CASSPFGQGGGYTF
TRBV2	TRBJ2-2	many	NA	TGTGCCAGCAGCTCCGGAGTGAACACCGGGGAGCTGTTTTTT	CASSSGVNTGELFF
TRBV3-1	TRBJ2-4	few	NA	TGTGCCAGCAGCTTGCAGGGGTTCAAAAACATTCAGTACTTC	CASSLQGFKNIQYF
TRBV28	TRBJ1-1	many	NA	TGTGCCAGCAGCCCGAGGAGGGTGGGGGTTAGGACTGAAGCTTTCTTT	CASSPRRVGVRTEAFF
TRBV10-3	TRBJ2-5	many	NA	TGTGCCATCCGGGACGGGTACCAAGAGACCCAGTACTTC	CAIRDGYQETQYF
TRBV24-1	TRBJ2-2	NA	NA	TGTGCCACCAGTGACCCGGACTCCAACACCGGGGAGCTGTTTTTT	CATSDPDSNTGELFF
TRBV3-1	TRBJ1-1	many	TRBD1	TGTGCCAGCAGCCCTTGGGCACAGGGGGCTGAAGCTTTCTTT	CASSPWAQGAEAFF
TRBV7-2	TRBJ2-1	NA	TRBD2	TGTGCCAGCAGCTTAGTCGGCGGGGGGGCCGGAAATGAGCAGTTCTTC	CASSLVGGGAGNEQFF
TRBV25-1	TRBJ2-5	many	NA	TGTGCCAGCACTTATTCGGGGTCACAAGAGACCCAGTACTTC	CASTYSGSQETQYF
TRBV6-5	TRBJ2-7	many	TRBD2	TGTGCCAGCAGCCCCCGGGGAGGGACGACCTACGAGCAGTACTTC	CASSPRGGTTYEQYF
TRBV9	TRBJ1-1	many	NA	TGTGCCAGCAGCGTAGGTGGAGGGGCGTACACTGAAGCTTTCTTT	CASSVGGGAYTEAFF
TRBV18	TRBJ2-2	few	NA	TGTGCCAGCCGATGGGACAACTCGAACACCGGGGAGCTGTTTTTT	CASRWDNSNTGELFF
TRBV12-3/TRBV12-4	TRBJ2-7	NA	NA	TGTGCCAGCAGTTTAGTCGGGTGGAGCTCCTACGAGCAGTACTTC	CASSLVGWSSYEQYF
TRBV3-1	TRBJ1-5	many	NA	TGTGCCAGCAGCCCAAATCTACAGCCTAATCAGCCCCAGCATTTT	CASSPNLQPNQPQHF
TRBV9	TRBJ2-7	NA	NA	TGTGCCAGCAGCGTAGGTGGAGGCAACTACGAGCAGTACTTC	CASSVGGGNYEQYF
TRBV6-1	TRBJ1-5	few	NA	TGTGCCAGCAGTCTTTACTTTAGGCCTAATCAGCCCCAGCATTTT	CASSLYFRPNQPQHF
TRBV7-8	TRBJ2-7	many	NA	TGTGCCAGCAGCTTAGCCGAGGTTCCTTACGAGCAGTACTTC	CASSLAEVPYEQYF